This T cell receptor beta chain was retrieved from a study of cytomegalovirus exposure and HLA in healthy donors. Study in general: Later, an analysis reported that the 100 to 150 validation repertoires had used the same platform as the roughly 720 first-cohort repertoires.

Using immunoSEQ multiplex PCR, the repertoire was profiled, and TCRdb retains in-frame clones only, with some absent. The repertoire consists of tens of thousands of clones, with 92% occurring once and the leading ten covering about 5.7%. In regard to this clone: The antigen is not known.

Study outcomes and limitations: Cytomegalovirus status was reportedly diagnosed by the classifier with high specificity and sensitivity.

The clonotype was recovered from a man between 18 and 35 years old in good health and CMV-seropositive. The sequencing input was PBMCs.

The CDR3 DNA sequence: TGTGCCAGTAGTATCCCCGGACAAGGCTACGAGCAGTACTTC. Protein sequence: CASSIPGQGYEQYF. V and J are TRBV19 and TRBJ2-7; possible D gene TRBD1, 5 bases. The CDR3 is 14 residues long. Germline CDR1 reads LNHDA; CDR2 reads SQIVND (reference sequence). Trimming stripped 3 bases from V and 3 bases from J, with 12 bases between. Filled out from reference TRBV19 and TRBJ2-7, the complete variable domain reads DGGITQSPKYLFRKEGQNVTLSCEQNLNHDAMYWYRQDPGQGLRLIYYSQIVNDFQKGDIAEGYSVSREKKESFPLTVTSAQKNPTAFYLCASSIPGQGYEQYFGPGTRLTVT.